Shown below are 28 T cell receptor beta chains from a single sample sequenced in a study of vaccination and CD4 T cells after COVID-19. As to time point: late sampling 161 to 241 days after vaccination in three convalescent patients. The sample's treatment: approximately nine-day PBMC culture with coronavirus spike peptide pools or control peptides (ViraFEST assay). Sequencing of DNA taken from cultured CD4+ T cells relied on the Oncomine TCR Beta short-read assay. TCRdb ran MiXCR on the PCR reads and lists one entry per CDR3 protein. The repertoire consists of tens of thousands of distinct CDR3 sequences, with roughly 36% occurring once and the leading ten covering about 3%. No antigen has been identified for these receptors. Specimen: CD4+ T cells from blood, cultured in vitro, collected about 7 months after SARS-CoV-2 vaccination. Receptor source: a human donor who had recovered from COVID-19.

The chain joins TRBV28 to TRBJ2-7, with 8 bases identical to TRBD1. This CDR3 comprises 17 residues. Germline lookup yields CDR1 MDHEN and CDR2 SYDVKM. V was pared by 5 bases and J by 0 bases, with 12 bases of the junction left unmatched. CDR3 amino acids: CASSALRRQGSSYEQYF. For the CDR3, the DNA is TGTGCCAGCAGTGCCCTCCGCCGACAGGGGAGCTCCTACGAGCAGTACTTC. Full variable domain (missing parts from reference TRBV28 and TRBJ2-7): DVKVTQSSRYLVKRTGEKVFLECVQDMDHENMFWYRQDPGLGLRLIYFSYDVKMKEKGDIPEGYSVSREKKERFSLILESASTNQTSMYLCASSALRRQGSSYEQYFGPGTRLTVT.

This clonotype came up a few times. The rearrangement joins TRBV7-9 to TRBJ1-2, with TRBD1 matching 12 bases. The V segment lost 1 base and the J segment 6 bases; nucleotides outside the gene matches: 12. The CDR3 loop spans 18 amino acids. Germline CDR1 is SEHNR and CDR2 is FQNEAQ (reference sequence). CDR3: CASSLGLGYGTGGNGYTF. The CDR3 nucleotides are TGTGCCAGCAGCTTAGGATTAGGATACGGGACAGGGGGCAATGGCTACACCTTC. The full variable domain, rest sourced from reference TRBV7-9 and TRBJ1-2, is DTGVSQNPRHKITKRGQNVTFRCDPISEHNRLYWYRQTLGQGPEFLTYFQNEAQLEKSRLLSDRFSAERPKGSFSTLEIQRTEQGDSAMYLCASSLGLGYGTGGNGYTFGSGTRLTVV.

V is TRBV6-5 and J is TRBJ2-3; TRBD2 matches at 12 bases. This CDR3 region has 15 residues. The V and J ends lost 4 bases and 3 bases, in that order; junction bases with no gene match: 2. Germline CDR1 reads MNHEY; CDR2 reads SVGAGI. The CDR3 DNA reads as TGTGCCAGCAGTTCCGGACTAGCGGGAACAGATACGCAGTATTTT. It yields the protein CASSSGLAGTDTQYF.

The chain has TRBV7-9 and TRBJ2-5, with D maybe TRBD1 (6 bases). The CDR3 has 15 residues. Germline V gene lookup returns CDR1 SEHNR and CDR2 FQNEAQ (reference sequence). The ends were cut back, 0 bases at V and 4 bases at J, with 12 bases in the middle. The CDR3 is CASSLAAGAAETQYF. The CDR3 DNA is TGTGCCAGCAGCTTAGCGGCAGGGGCCGCAGAGACCCAGTACTTC.

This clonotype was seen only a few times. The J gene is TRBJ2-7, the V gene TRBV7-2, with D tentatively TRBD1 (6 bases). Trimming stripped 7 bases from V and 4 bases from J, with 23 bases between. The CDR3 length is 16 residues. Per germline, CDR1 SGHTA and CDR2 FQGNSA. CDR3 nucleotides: TGTGCCAGCACCCCTCTCCCAGGGGCCTCCGGGTACGAGCAGTACTTC. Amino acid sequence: CASTPLPGASGYEQYF.

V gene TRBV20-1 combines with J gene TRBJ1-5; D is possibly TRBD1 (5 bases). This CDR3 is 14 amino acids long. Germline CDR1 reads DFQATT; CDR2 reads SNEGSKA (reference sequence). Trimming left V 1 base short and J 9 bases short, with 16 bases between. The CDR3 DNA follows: TGCAGTGCTAGAGTCCGGGACCGCCGTTCGCCCCAGCATTTT. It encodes CSARVRDRRSPQHF.

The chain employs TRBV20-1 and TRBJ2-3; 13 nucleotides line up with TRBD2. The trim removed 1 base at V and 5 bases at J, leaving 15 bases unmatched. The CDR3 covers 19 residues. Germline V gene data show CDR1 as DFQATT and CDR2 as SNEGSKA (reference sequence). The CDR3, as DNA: TGCAGTGCTAGAGGAAATACCGGGACTAGCGGGACCGTCGGAGATACGCAGTATTTT. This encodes CSARGNTGTSGTVGDTQYF.

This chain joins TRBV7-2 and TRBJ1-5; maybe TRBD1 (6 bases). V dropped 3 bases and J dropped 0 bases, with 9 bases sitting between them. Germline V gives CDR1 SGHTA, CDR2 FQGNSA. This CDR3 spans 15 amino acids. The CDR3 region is CASSFQGTSNQPQHF. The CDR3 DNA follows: TGTGCCAGCAGCTTTCAGGGGACTAGCAATCAGCCCCAGCATTTT. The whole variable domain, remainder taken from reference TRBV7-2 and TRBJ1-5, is GAGVSQSPSNKVTEKGKDVELRCDPISGHTALYWYRQSLGQGLEFLIYFQGNSAPDKSGLPSDRFSAERTGGSVSTLTIQRTQQEDSAVYLCASSFQGTSNQPQHFGDGTRLSIL.

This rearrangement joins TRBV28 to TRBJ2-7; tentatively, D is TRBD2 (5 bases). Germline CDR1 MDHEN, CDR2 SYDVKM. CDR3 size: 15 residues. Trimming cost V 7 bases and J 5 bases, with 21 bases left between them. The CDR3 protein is CASKPGTRVINEQYF. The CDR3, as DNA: TGTGCCAGCAAACCAGGTACTAGGGTTATCAACGAGCAGTACTTC. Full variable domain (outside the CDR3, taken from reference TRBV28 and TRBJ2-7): DVKVTQSSRYLVKRTGEKVFLECVQDMDHENMFWYRQDPGLGLRLIYFSYDVKMKEKGDIPEGYSVSREKKERFSLILESASTNQTSMYLCASKPGTRVINEQYFGPGTRLTVT.

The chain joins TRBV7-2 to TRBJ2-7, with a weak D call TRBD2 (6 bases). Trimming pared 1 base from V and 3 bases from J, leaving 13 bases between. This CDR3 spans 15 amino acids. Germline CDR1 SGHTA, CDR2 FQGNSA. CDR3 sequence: CASSLGFRESYEQYF. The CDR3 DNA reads TGTGCCAGCAGCTTAGGGTTCCGGGAGAGCTACGAGCAGTACTTC. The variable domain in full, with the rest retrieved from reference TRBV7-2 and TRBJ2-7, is GAGVSQSPSNKVTEKGKDVELRCDPISGHTALYWYRQSLGQGLEFLIYFQGNSAPDKSGLPSDRFSAERTGGSVSTLTIQRTQQEDSAVYLCASSLGFRESYEQYFGPGTRLTVT.

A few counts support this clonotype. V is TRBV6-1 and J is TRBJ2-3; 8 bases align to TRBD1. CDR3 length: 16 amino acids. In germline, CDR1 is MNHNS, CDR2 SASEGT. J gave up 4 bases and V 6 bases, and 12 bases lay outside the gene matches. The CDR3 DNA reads TGTGCCAGCAGAATTCGGACAGGGCGAGGGCCAGATACGCAGTATTTT. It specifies CASRIRTGRGPDTQYF.

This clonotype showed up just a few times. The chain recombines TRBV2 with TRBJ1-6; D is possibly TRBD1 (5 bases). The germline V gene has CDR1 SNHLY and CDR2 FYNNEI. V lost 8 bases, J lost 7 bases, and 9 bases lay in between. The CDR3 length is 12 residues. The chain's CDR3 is CASWGGNSPLHF. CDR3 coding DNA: TGTGCCAGCTGGGGGGGGAATTCACCCCTCCACTTT.

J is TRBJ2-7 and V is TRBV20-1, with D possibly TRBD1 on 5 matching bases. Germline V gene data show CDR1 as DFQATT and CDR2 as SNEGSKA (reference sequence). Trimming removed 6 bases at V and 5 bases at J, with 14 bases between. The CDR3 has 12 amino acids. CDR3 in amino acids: CSAPFGRDEQYF. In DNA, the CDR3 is TGCAGTGCCCCCTTCGGCAGGGACGAGCAGTACTTC.

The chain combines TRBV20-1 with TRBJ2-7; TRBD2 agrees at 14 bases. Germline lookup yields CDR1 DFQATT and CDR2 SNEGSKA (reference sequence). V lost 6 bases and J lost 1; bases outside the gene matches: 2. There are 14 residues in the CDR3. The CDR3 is CSAGTSGSSYEQYF. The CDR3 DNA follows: TGCAGTGCGGGGACTAGCGGGAGTTCCTACGAGCAGTACTTC.

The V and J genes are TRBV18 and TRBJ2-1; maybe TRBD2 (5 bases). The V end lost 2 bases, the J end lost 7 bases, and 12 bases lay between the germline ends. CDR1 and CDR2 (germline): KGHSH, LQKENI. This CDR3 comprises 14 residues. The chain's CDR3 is CASSPASRRNEQFF. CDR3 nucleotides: TGTGCCAGCTCACCAGCTAGCAGGAGGAATGAGCAGTTCTTC.

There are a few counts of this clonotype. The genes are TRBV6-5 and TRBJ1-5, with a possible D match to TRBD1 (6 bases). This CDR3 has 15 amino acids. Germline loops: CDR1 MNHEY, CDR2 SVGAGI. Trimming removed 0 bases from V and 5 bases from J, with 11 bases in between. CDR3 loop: CASSYSNNRDQPQHF. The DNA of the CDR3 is TGTGCCAGCAGTTACTCGAATAACAGGGATCAGCCCCAGCATTTT.

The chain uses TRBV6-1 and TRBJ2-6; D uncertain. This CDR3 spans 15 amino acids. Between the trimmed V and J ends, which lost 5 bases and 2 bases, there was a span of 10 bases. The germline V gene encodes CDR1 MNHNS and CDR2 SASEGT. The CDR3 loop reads CASSKERAGANVLTF. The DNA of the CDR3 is TGTGCCAGCAGTAAGGAGAGAGCTGGGGCCAACGTCCTGACTTTC.

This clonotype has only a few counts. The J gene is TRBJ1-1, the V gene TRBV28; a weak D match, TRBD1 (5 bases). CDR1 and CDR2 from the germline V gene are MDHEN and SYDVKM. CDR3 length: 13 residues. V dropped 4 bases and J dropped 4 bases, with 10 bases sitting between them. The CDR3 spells CASSSPRGTEAFF. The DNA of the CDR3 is TGTGCCAGCAGTTCCCCTAGGGGCACTGAAGCTTTCTTT.

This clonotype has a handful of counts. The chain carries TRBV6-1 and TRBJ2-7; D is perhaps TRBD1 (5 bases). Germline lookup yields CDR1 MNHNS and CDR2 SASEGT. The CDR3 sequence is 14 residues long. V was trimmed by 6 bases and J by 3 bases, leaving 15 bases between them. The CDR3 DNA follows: TGTGCCAGCAGCTTCTCCCCAGGGATCTACGAGCAGTACTTC. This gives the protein CASSFSPGIYEQYF.

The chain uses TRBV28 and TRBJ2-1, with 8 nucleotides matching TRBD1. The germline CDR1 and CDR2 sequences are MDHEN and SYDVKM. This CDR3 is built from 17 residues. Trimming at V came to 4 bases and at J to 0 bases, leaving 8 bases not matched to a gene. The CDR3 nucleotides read TGTGCCAGCAGTTCCGAAGGGACAGGTCCCTCCTACAATGAGCAGTTCTTC. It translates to CASSSEGTGPSYNEQFF.

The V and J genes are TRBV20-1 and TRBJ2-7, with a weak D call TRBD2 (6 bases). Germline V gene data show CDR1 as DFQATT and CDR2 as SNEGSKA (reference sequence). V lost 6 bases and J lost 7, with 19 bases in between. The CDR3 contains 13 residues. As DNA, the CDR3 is TGCAGTGCACTGTATCGTGGGACTGGGGAGCAGTACTTC. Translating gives CSALYRGTGEQYF.

CDR3 amino acids: CASSQVEGNTDTQYF. The CDR3 DNA sequence: TGCGCCAGCAGCCAAGTCGAGGGTAACACAGATACGCAGTATTTT. The chain has TRBV4-3 and TRBJ2-3; possible D gene TRBD2, 5 bases. Germline lookup yields CDR1 LGHNA and CDR2 YSLEER. The length of the CDR3 is 15 residues. Trimming removed 1 base from V and 2 bases from J, with 10 bases in between.

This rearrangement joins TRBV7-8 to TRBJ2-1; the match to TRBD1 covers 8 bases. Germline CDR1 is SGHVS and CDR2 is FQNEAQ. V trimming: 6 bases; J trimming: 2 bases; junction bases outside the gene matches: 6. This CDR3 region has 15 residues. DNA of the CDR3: TGTGCCAGCAGTCCAACAGGGGGACCCTACAATGAGCAGTTCTTC. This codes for CASSPTGGPYNEQFF.

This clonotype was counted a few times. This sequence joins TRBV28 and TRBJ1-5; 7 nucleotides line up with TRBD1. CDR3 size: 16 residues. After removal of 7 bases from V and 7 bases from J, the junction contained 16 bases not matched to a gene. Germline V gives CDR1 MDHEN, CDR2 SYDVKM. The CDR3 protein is CASNVGEGALGQPQHF. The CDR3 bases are TGTGCCAGCAATGTTGGGGAGGGGGCGTTAGGGCAGCCCCAGCATTTT.

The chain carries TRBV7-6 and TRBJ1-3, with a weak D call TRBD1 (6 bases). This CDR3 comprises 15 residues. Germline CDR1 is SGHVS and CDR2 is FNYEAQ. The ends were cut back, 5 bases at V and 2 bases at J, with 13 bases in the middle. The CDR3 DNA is TGTGCCAGCAGCCCAGGGACATCGGCTGGAAACACCATATATTTT. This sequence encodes CASSPGTSAGNTIYF.

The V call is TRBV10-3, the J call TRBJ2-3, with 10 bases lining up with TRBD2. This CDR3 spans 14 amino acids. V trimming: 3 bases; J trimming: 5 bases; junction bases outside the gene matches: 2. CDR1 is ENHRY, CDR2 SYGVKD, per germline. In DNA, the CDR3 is TGTGCCATCAGTGATAGCGGGAGGAGAGATACGCAGTATTTT. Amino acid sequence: CAISDSGRRDTQYF.

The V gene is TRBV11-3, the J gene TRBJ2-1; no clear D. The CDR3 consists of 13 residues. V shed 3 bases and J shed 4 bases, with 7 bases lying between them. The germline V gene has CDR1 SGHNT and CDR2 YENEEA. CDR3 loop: CASSFYPYNEQFF. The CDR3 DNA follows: TGTGCCAGCAGCTTCTACCCTTACAATGAGCAGTTCTTC.

The CDR3 nucleotides are TGTGCCACCAGTGACCCTAGCGGGAGGGGCACAGATACGCAGTATTTT. It translates to CATSDPSGRGTDTQYF. The chain recombines TRBV24-1 with TRBJ2-3; 12 positions match TRBD2. V lost 4 bases and J lost 1; bases outside the gene matches: 2. From germline, CDR1 is KGHDR and CDR2 SFDVKD. The CDR3 sequence is 16 residues long.